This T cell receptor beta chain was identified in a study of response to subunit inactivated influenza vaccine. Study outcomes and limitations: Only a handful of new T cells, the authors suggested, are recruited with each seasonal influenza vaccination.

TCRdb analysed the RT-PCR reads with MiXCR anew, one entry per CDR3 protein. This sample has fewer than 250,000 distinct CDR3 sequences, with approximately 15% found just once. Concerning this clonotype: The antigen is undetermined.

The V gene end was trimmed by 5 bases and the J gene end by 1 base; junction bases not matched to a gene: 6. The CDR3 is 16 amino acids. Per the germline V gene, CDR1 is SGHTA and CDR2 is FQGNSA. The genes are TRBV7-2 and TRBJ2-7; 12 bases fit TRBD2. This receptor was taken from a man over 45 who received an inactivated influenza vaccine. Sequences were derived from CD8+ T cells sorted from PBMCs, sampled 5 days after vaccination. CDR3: CASSPTSGSSSYEQYF. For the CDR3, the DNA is TGTGCCAGCAGCCCGACTAGCGGGAGCTCGTCCTACGAGCAGTACTTC.